This TCR beta chain originates from a study of shared clonotypes between healthy human individuals. The CDR3 extends over 14 amino acids. CDR1 is MNHNS, CDR2 SASEGT, per germline. Deletions cut 1 base from V and 4 bases from J, with 8 bases between. The data were produced by immunoSEQ multiplex PCR, yet TCRdb's version contains in-frame clones alone and is incomplete. Of around 2,000,000 clones listed, over 85% are singletons. Sequencing was performed on naive CD4+ T cells sorted from blood. Subset reported: CD45RA+ positively selected. V is TRBV6-1 and J is TRBJ1-3; no definite D call. The sequence was obtained from a man in his late teens or twenties in good health. The CDR3 coding sequence is TGTGCCAGCAGTGAAGTCAGATACGGAAACACCATATATTTT. This gives the protein CASSEVRYGNTIYF.